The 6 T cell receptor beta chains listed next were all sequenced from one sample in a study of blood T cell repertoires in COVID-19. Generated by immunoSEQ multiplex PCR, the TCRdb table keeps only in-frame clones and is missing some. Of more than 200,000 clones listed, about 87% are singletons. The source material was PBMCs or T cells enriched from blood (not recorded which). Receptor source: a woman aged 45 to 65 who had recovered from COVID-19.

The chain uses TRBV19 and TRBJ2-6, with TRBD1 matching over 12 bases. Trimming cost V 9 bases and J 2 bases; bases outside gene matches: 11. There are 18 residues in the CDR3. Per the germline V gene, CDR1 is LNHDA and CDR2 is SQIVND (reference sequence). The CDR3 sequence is CASRILGQGAPGANVLTF. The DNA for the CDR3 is TGTGCCAGCCGGATCTTGGGACAGGGGGCGCCTGGGGCCAACGTCCTGACTTTC.

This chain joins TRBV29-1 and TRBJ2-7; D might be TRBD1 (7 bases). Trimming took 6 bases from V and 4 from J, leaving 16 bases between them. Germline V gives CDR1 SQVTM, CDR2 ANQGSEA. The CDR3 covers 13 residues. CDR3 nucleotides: TGCAGCGTCGCTTGGAGGGGGCCGTACGAGCAGTACTTC. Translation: CSVAWRGPYEQYF.

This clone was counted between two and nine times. The CDR3 spells CAISVGPQEGNYGYTF. Here the CDR3 DNA reads TGTGCCATCAGTGTGGGCCCACAGGAAGGCAACTATGGCTACACCTTC. The V call is TRBV10-3, the J call TRBJ1-2; perhaps TRBD1 as D (5 bases). V was pared by 4 bases and J by 2 bases, with 17 bases between. CDR1 and CDR2 (germline): ENHRY, SYGVKD. CDR3 length: 16 amino acids.

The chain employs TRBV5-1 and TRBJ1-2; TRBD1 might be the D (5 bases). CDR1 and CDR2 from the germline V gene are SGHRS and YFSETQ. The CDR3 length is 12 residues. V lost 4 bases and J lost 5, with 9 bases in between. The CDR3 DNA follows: TGCGCCAGCAGCCCGACAGATTATGGCTACACCTTC. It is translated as CASSPTDYGYTF.

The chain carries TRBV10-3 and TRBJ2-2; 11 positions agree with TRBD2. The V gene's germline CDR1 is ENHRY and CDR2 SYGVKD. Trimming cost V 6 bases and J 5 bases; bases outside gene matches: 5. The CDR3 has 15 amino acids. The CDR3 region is CAIRTTSGITGELFF. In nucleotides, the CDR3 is TGTGCCATCAGAACGACTAGCGGGATTACCGGGGAGCTGTTTTTT.

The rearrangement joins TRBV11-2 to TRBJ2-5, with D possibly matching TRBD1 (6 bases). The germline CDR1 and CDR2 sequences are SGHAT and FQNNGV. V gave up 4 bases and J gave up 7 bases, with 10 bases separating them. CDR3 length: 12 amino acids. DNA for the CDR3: TGTGCCAGCAGCTCAGGGGTAGCGACCCAGTACTTC. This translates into CASSSGVATQYF.